This T cell receptor (beta chain) was sequenced for a study of shared clonotypes between healthy human individuals. This CDR3 is 13 amino acids long. Per the germline V gene, CDR1 is GTSNPN and CDR2 is SVGIG (reference sequence). J was trimmed by 5 bases and V by 2 bases; bases with no gene match: 6. Only in-frame clones appear in the TCRdb table, and some are missing; sequencing was by immunoSEQ multiplex PCR. This sample carries 2 million to 3 million clones, 90% to 95% of them seen once, and the ten largest clones take 0.35% to 0.45%. The material sequenced was naive CD4+ T cells from PBMCs. The sample's subset: CD45RA+ positively selected. The gene calls are TRBV30 and TRBJ2-7; 7 bases fit TRBD1. The source of this sequence is a man aged 18 to 29 in good health. Some clones in this sample may be carry-over from other donors' samples. The CDR3 DNA sequence: TGTGCCTGGAGTCCCAGTACAGGGGACGAGCAGTACTTC. It is translated as CAWSPSTGDEQYF.